This TCR beta chain was sequenced during a study of identical twins. Each donor (without exception) was a healthy Caucasian. TCRdb re-analysed the 5' RACE reads in MiXCR, keeping a single row per CDR3 protein. Of 1,800,000 or so distinct CDR3 sequences listed, around a third are singletons. With regard to this clonotype: The antigen is not known.

The study's findings and limits: Beta out-of-frame sequences showed weaker excess sharing between twins.

The sequencing sample was made of cord blood. The receptor was derived from a newborn girl in good health.

This CDR3 is CASSLGLGLGNYEQYF. The CDR3 bases are TGTGCCAGCAGCTTGGGTCTAGGACTGGGGAACTACGAGCAGTACTTC. The V call is TRBV5-6, the J call TRBJ2-7; D possibly corresponds to TRBD2 (5 bases). The CDR3 has 16 residues. Germline CDR1 reads SGHDT; CDR2 reads YYEEEE. V lost 0 bases to trimming and J lost 3 bases, with 16 bases between them.